A single sample gave rise to the 10 T cell receptor beta chains below, sequenced in a study of monozygotic twins with inflammatory bowel disease (dated by TCRdb to the late 2010s). The library came from 5' RACE. These reads were obtained on an Illumina HiSeq 2500. TCRdb reanalyzed the reads, keeping one entry per CDR3 protein sequence and omitting DNA. The sample's records list some 200,000 distinct CDR3 sequences. The ten largest clones add up to roughly 8% of the sample. Sequencing was performed on blood. The receptors were gathered from a human donor with ulcerative colitis or Crohn's disease, or a healthy co-twin of an affected twin (not recorded which).

The chain links TRBV7-3 to TRBJ2-3. CDR3 length: 14 residues. The germline V gene has CDR1 SGHTA and CDR2 FQGTGA. The CDR3: CASSALGSTDTQYF.

V is TRBV28 and J is TRBJ2-7; TCRdb outputs TRBD1, but without DNA this stays unchecked. Germline CDR1 MDHEN, CDR2 SYDVKM. The CDR3 runs to 14 residues. Here the CDR3 reads CASSSRLSPGEQYF.

The rearrangement links TRBV2 to TRBJ2-2; the D gene TCRdb calls, TRBD2, cannot be checked with no DNA. Germline V gene sequence: CDR1 SNHLY, CDR2 FYNNEI. This CDR3 is 13 amino acids long. CDR3 protein: CASTGRTTGELFF.

This chain joins TRBV2 and TRBJ1-5. Germline CDR1 reads SNHLY; CDR2 reads FYNNEI. The CDR3 loop spans 14 amino acids. The CDR3 sequence: CASGAQNSNQPQHF.

The chain couples TRBV7-2 to TRBJ2-1. The CDR3 extends over 13 amino acids. CDR1 is SGHTA and CDR2 is FQGNSA in the germline V gene. The CDR3 sequence is CASSLNFGGEQFF.

The genes are TRBV24-1 and TRBJ1-5; the D gene TCRdb calls, TRBD1, cannot be checked with no DNA. In germline, CDR1 is KGHDR, CDR2 SFDVKD. The CDR3 covers 14 residues. CDR3: CATAGTGAYQPQHF.

The chain recombines TRBV5-5 with TRBJ2-3. Germline CDR1 is SGHKS and CDR2 is YYEKEE (reference sequence). This CDR3 has 13 amino acids. This chain's CDR3 is CASSPAVGDTQYF.

The chain combines TRBV29-1 with TRBJ1-1; TCRdb outputs TRBD1, but without DNA this stays unchecked. The CDR3 consists of 15 residues. Germline CDR1 reads SQVTM; CDR2 reads ANQGSEA. CDR3 amino acids: CSVEAGGALNTESFF.

The chain recombines TRBV11-1 with TRBJ2-7; the D call of TRBD1 rests on TCRdb alone, since no DNA is present to check it. Germline assignment: CDR1 SGHAT and CDR2 FQDESV (reference sequence). The CDR3 totals 13 residues. The CDR3 protein is CASSAGQSYEQYF. Supplemented by reference TRBV11-1 and TRBJ2-7, the full variable domain reads EAEVAQSPRYKITEKSQAVAFWCDPISGHATLYWYRQILGQGPELLVQFQDESVVDDSQLPKDRFSAERLKGVDSTLKIQPAELGDSAMYLCASSAGQSYEQYFGPGTRLTVT.

The rearrangement uses TRBV12-3 or TRBV12-4 and TRBJ1-1; TCRdb's D gene call, TRBD1, goes unchecked for lack of DNA. This CDR3 has 12 amino acids. The CDR3 here is CASSHGPGEAFF.